The source of this T cell receptor (beta chain) is a study of blood T cell repertoires in COVID-19. As for the study in general: Sources were T cells, B-cell-depleted T cells, or PBMCs; the material itself was cDNA or gDNA.

This CDR3 spans 13 amino acids. CDR1 is SGDLS and CDR2 is YYNGEE in the germline V gene. V was pared by 4 bases and J by 4 bases, with 9 bases between. As handled by the study authors: Estimates of nucleated cell counts were drawn from the amplification of reference gene primers. Libraries were prepared by immunoSEQ multiplex PCR; TCRdb keeps only in-frame clonotypes and omits some of them. The V and J calls and clone size come from that table; D and trimming were worked out from the DNA. Of about 280,000 clones in the sample, 86% are singletons; the top ten hold roughly 1.9%. This chain joins TRBV9 and TRBJ1-3; no definite D call. This TCR was recovered from a woman aged 25 to 39 who had recovered from COVID-19. Sequencing used peripheral blood. For the CDR3, the DNA is TGTGCCAGCAGCACCGCCCAGGGAAACACCATATATTTT. Translating gives CASSTAQGNTIYF.